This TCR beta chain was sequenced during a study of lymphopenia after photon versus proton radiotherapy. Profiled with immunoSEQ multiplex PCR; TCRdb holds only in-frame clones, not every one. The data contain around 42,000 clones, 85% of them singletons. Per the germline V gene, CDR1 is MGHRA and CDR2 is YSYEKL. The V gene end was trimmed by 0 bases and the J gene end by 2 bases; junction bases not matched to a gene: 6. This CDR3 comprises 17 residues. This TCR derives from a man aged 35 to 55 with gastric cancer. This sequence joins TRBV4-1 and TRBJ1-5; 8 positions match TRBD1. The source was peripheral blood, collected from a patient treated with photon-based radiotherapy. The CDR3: CASSQDPGQARNQPQHF. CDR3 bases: TGCGCCAGCAGCCAAGATCCGGGACAGGCCCGCAATCAGCCCCAGCATTTT.